This is a list of T cell receptor beta chains from one sample in a study of prognosis after radiotherapy for stage I lung cancer. Using its own MiXCR run on the multiplex PCR reads, TCRdb lists one record per CDR3 protein. The sample has 30,000 to 40,000 distinct CDR3 sequences; less than 35% are singletons. The sequenced sample was PBMCs, obtained before or after stereotactic body radiation therapy (not recorded which). The receptors originated from a donor aged 50 or older with non-small cell lung cancer. CDR3s include the opening cysteine and the closing phenylalanine or tryptophan. A D gene is named only where the DNA matches it firmly. Not every row has a clone size; where given, it reads once, few, many or a size class.

medium-sized,14,TRBJ2-3,TRBV20-1,-,CSANINRRGDTQYF,TGCAGTGCTAACATAAACAGAAGGGGAGATACGCAGTATTTT
-,14,TRBJ1-2,TRBV7-2,TRBD1,CASSSDRVNYGYTF,TGTGCCAGCAGCTCCGACAGGGTCAACTATGGCTACACCTTC
-,15,TRBJ2-1,TRBV20-1,-,CSATSVTIGYNEQFF,TGCAGTGCCACTTCCGTGACTATCGGGTACAATGAGCAGTTCTTC
-,13,TRBJ2-7,TRBV6-9,-,CASSYSSSYEQYF,TGTGCCAGCAGTTACAGTAGCTCCTACGAGCAGTACTTC
many,15,TRBJ2-3,TRBV9,TRBD2,CASSVGGGPTDTQYF,TGTGCCAGCAGCGTGGGGGGAGGGCCAACAGATACGCAGTATTTT
many,15,TRBJ2-7,TRBV11-2,-,CASSLMLGDGLVQYF,TGTGCCAGCAGCTTAATGTTGGGGGACGGCCTTGTGCAGTACTTC
medium-sized,15,TRBJ1-5,TRBV6-5,-,CASSYSSGYAQPQHF,TGTGCCAGCAGTTACTCGTCGGGGTATGCTCAGCCCCAGCATTTT
many,14,TRBJ2-2,TRBV12-3/TRBV12-4,-,CASSLMANTGELFF,TGTGCCAGCAGTTTAATGGCGAACACCGGGGAGCTGTTTTTT
many,13,TRBJ1-1,TRBV28,-,CASRDAGYTEAFF,TGTGCCAGCAGGGACGCAGGGTACACTGAAGCTTTCTTT
many,13,TRBJ1-5,TRBV11-2,-,CASSLEQSQPQHF,TGTGCCAGCAGCTTAGAGCAGTCGCAGCCCCAGCATTTT
many,15,TRBJ1-1,TRBV28,-,CASSLYRGGNTEAFF,TGTGCCAGCAGTTTATATCGGGGGGGGAACACTGAAGCTTTCTTT
-,13,TRBJ1-1,TRBV10-3,TRBD1,CALTRGRDTEAFF,TGTGCCCTCACCAGGGGGCGGGATACTGAAGCTTTCTTT
-,17,TRBJ2-3,TRBV27,-,CASSSWGPARWTDTQYF,TGTGCCAGCAGTTCCTGGGGACCAGCAAGATGGACAGATACGCAGTATTTT
many,17,TRBJ2-3,TRBV27,TRBD2,CASSPFEGGKGTDTQYF,TGTGCCAGCAGCCCTTTTGAGGGAGGGAAGGGCACAGATACGCAGTATTTT
many,12,TRBJ2-5,TRBV19,-,CASSADQETQYF,TGTGCCAGTAGCGCTGATCAAGAGACCCAGTACTTC
many,15,TRBJ1-5,TRBV19,-,CASSTGTVSNQPQHF,TGTGCCAGTAGTACGGGGACGGTTAGCAATCAGCCCCAGCATTTT
many,14,TRBJ2-7,TRBV5-1,TRBD2,CASCPAGGPGEQYF,TGCGCCAGCTGCCCAGCGGGAGGGCCAGGTGAGCAGTACTTC
-,14,TRBJ1-1,TRBV28,-,CANIALGGVTEAFF,TGTGCCAATATTGCCCTGGGGGGTGTCACTGAAGCTTTCTTT
many,14,TRBJ1-1,TRBV28,-,CASSPRQETTEAFF,TGTGCCAGCAGTCCACGACAGGAGACCACTGAAGCTTTCTTT
-,14,TRBJ1-2,TRBV6-2/TRBV6-3,TRBD1,CASNRDRGTGGYTF,TGTGCCAGCAACCGGGACAGGGGGACTGGTGGCTACACCTTC
many,13,TRBJ2-7,TRBV7-9,-,CASSSSKGGEQYF,TGTGCTAGCAGCTCTTCAAAGGGTGGAGAGCAGTACTTC
many,16,TRBJ2-1,TRBV5-1,TRBD2,CASRPDIAGGYNEQFF,TGCGCCAGCAGACCCGATATAGCGGGAGGATACAATGAGCAGTTCTTC
many,14,TRBJ1-4,TRBV29-1,-,CSAPEAGQNEKLFF,TGCAGCGCCCCCGAGGCAGGGCAAAATGAAAAACTGTTTTTT
-,13,TRBJ1-2,TRBV25-1,-,CASSKYSSYGYTF,TGTGCCAGCAGCAAGTATAGTTCCTATGGCTACACCTTC
many,16,TRBJ1-1,TRBV3-1,TRBD1,CASSQVGQGANTEAFF,TGTGCCAGCAGCCAGGTGGGACAGGGGGCGAACACTGAAGCTTTCTTT
many,14,TRBJ2-5,TRBV9,-,CASSRDGNQETQYF,TGTGCCAGCAGCAGAGACGGCAACCAAGAGACCCAGTACTTC
medium-sized,13,TRBJ1-6,TRBV6-1,-,CASSETRNSPLHF,TGTGCCAGCAGTGAAACAAGAAATTCACCCCTCCACTTT
many,17,TRBJ1-4,TRBV5-4,TRBD1,CASSFWAGGASNEKLFF,TGTGCCAGCAGCTTCTGGGCAGGGGGCGCGTCTAATGAAAAACTGTTTTTT
-,15,TRBJ1-1,TRBV20-1,-,CSTQRWYGGNTEAFF,TGCAGTACCCAAAGGTGGTACGGGGGGAACACTGAAGCTTTCTTT
many,13,TRBJ2-7,TRBV7-8,-,CASSSAPWGEQYF,TGTGCCAGCAGCTCCGCACCATGGGGCGAGCAGTACTTC
many,18,TRBJ2-5,TRBV24-1,TRBD2,CATSDPSASGRVRETQYF,TGTGCCACCAGTGATCCATCGGCTAGCGGGAGGGTTCGAGAGACCCAGTACTTC
many,14,TRBJ1-1,TRBV10-3,-,CAISPSGGNTEAFF,TGTGCCATCAGTCCTTCGGGAGGGAACACTGAAGCTTTCTTT
many,13,TRBJ2-7,TRBV24-1,TRBD2,CATVGGGGYEQYF,TGTGCCACCGTCGGGGGGGGAGGTTACGAGCAGTACTTC
many,13,TRBJ2-7,TRBV28,-,CASRSGQSNQQYF,TGTGCCAGCAGATCCGGACAGTCGAACCAGCAGTACTTC
many,20,TRBJ2-2,TRBV27,TRBD1,CASRRPGQGARVGNTGELFF,TGTGCCAGCAGACGTCCGGGACAGGGGGCGCGGGTGGGGAACACCGGGGAGCTGTTTTTT
many,17,TRBJ2-1,TRBV9,-,CASSVVGTVSSYNEQFF,TGTGCCAGCAGCGTAGTAGGGACGGTCAGCTCCTACAATGAGCAGTTCTTC
many,16,TRBJ2-7,TRBV3-1,TRBD2,CASSLRTSGPNYEQYF,TGTGCCAGCAGCCTCCGGACTAGCGGGCCTAACTACGAGCAGTACTTC
few,13,TRBJ2-7,TRBV5-4,TRBD1,CASSLGTGYEQYF,TGTGCCAGCAGCTTGGGGACAGGCTACGAGCAGTACTTC
many,14,TRBJ2-3,TRBV14,-,CASSQAGYTVTQYF,TGTGCCAGCAGCCAAGCCGGATACACGGTGACGCAGTATTTT
many,17,TRBJ1-5,TRBV5-1,TRBD1,CASSLVPPGQGDQPQHF,TGCGCTAGCAGCTTGGTCCCTCCAGGACAGGGGGATCAGCCCCAGCATTTT